This TCR beta chain is drawn from a study of CD8 T cells in ankylosing spondylitis (dated 2017 in TCRdb). Some background on the complete study: The study set out to find disease-linked TCR variants by profiling T cell receptor beta repertoires in ankylosing spondylitis patients and healthy donors. The full study cohort comprised roughly 24 ankylosing spondylitis patients and about a hundred healthy donors. Peripheral blood was sampled, and synovial fluid was additionally collected from ankylosing spondylitis patients. Beyond this particular receptor, the publication reports: Blood from ankylosing spondylitis patients appeared to be characterized by a TCR beta motif composed of eight or nine highly homologous amino acid variants. The disease-linked clones had a CD8+ phenotype and were found at relatively low frequencies in peripheral blood. Some motif variants had previously been reported in the synovial fluid and blood of reactive arthritis patients, which suggests shared mechanisms of disease initiation. Significant enrichment of the disease-linked clones was reported in matched synovial fluid samples from ankylosing spondylitis patients.

Sequencer: Illumina MiSeq. Quantitative 5'-RACE with molecular barcodes was used to prepare TCR beta libraries. In the source study's methods: A new computational method, built on a probabilistic model of VDJ rearrangement, was used to identify disease-linked TCR variants. TCRdb's own reprocessing of the public reads used fastp at Q25 and MiXCR and kept productive beta chains. CDR3 protein duplicates are merged, each entry listing the most common genes and DNA. The V and J calls and clone size come from TCRdb's table, not from the authors' own analysis. This sample holds about 30,000 distinct CDR3 sequences; 13% to 15% were observed only once. The ten largest clones add up to about a third of the sample. This clonotype turned up a few times. What this receptor recognizes is not known. No much larger clonotype is one base removed from it; base qualities were not supplied. According to the germline V gene, CDR1 reads MGHRA and CDR2 reads YSYEKL. The CDR3 runs 15 residues from the cysteine to the phenylalanine. Of the read, only the CDR3 DNA is kept; its 45 bases are in frame from base 1. Ends trimmed: V by 1 base, J by 7 bases; bases unmatched to a gene: 9.

The TCR sequence derives from a male donor with ankylosing spondylitis or in good health (not recorded which). The specimen was blood. The V gene is TRBV4-1 and the J gene is TRBJ2-5; 7 central bases correspond to TRBD2. The DNA sequence is as follows: TGCGCCAGCAGCCAAGCCGGGACTACCCATGGGACCCAGTACTTC. It encodes CASSQAGTTHGTQYF.